This entry lists 26 T cell receptor beta chains sequenced from one sample in a study of OX40 agonist ivuxolimab in advanced cancers. The repertoire was sequenced with immunoSEQ multiplex PCR; TCRdb's copy has only in-frame clones and lacks some. The sample lists tens of thousands of clones; about nine tenths were seen once. Material: CD4+ or CD8+ T cells sorted from blood, obtained in a trial of the OX40 agonist ivuxolimab. The receptors were sampled from an adult with an advanced solid tumor such as melanoma, head and neck, liver or kidney cancer.

The gene calls are TRBV7-6 and TRBJ2-7, with D perhaps TRBD2 (6 bases). This CDR3 is 16 amino acids long. Trimming cost V 1 base and J 2 bases, with 15 bases left between them. Germline V gives CDR1 SGHVS, CDR2 FNYEAQ. The CDR3 bases are TGTGCCAGCAGCTTAGAAATGGCGGGGCTCACCTACGAGCAGTACGTC. Encoded protein: CASSLEMAGLTYEQYV.

The rearrangement uses TRBV7-9 and TRBJ1-2; D is ambiguous. Germline V gene sequence: CDR1 SEHNR, CDR2 FQNEAQ (reference sequence). Trimming left V 1 base short and J 2 bases short, with 5 bases between. This CDR3 is built from 13 residues. DNA for the CDR3: TGTGCCAGCAGCTTAGGGATGAACTATGGCTACACCTTC. This sequence encodes CASSLGMNYGYTF.

The chain carries TRBV7-6 and TRBJ2-2; TRBD2 aligns across 13 bases. The CDR3 totals 18 residues. CDR1 and CDR2 (germline): SGHVS, FNYEAQ. With V trimmed by 5 bases and J by 0 bases, 6 bases remained unmatched. CDR3: CASSLLAGGLANTGELFF. The DNA of the CDR3 is TGTGCCAGCAGCCTACTAGCGGGAGGGCTCGCGAACACCGGGGAGCTGTTTTTT.

The rearrangement joins TRBV6-5 to TRBJ2-1; 11 positions agree with TRBD1. This CDR3 spans 14 amino acids. Germline lookup yields CDR1 MNHEY and CDR2 SVGAGI. J lost 6 bases, V lost 5 bases, and 3 bases had no gene match. The CDR3 region is CASSPGTGGNEQFF. CDR3 coding DNA: TGTGCCAGCAGTCCCGGGACAGGGGGCAATGAGCAGTTCTTC.

The chain recombines TRBV27 with TRBJ2-2; D gene ambiguous. The CDR3 sequence is 13 residues long. Germline-derived CDR1 and CDR2 are MNHEY and SMNVEV (reference sequence). Trimming took off 3 bases at V and 6 bases at J, with 8 bases between the two ends. CDR3 protein: CASSLRGPGELFF. The CDR3 nucleotides read TGTGCCAGCAGTTTGAGAGGTCCCGGGGAGCTGTTTTTT.

The chain joins TRBV2 to TRBJ2-7; D unclear. In germline, CDR1 is SNHLY, CDR2 FYNNEI. Trimming took 10 bases from V and 5 from J, leaving 9 bases between them. This CDR3 has 10 amino acids. The CDR3 sequence: CATGRDEQYF. In DNA, the CDR3 is TGTGCCACTGGGCGCGACGAGCAGTACTTC.

This chain links TRBV7-3 with TRBJ2-3; 7 bases align to TRBD2. The CDR3 length is 15 residues. Germline V gives CDR1 SGHTA, CDR2 FQGTGA. Trimming cost V 0 bases and J 2 bases; bases outside gene matches: 2. CDR3 in DNA: TGTGCCAGCAGCTTAACCGGGGACTACACAGATACGCAGTATTTT. It encodes CASSLTGDYTDTQYF.

The table lists this clone with a count of one. V and J are TRBV10-3 and TRBJ2-1; D is undetermined. The V end lost 3 bases, the J end lost 0 bases, and 12 bases lay between the germline ends. Per germline, CDR1 ENHRY and CDR2 SYGVKD. The length of the CDR3 is 16 residues. CDR3 DNA sequence: TGTGCCATCAGTGATCCGGCGGCGGTCTCCTACAATGAGCAGTTCTTC. This sequence encodes CAISDPAAVSYNEQFF.

The V gene is TRBV4-1, the J gene TRBJ1-1; D is unresolved. V was trimmed by 0 bases and J by 11 bases, leaving 16 bases between them. This CDR3 spans 14 amino acids. The germline V gene has CDR1 MGHRA and CDR2 YSYEKL. The CDR3 sequence: CASSQEEEVEWAFF. As DNA, the CDR3 is TGCGCCAGCAGCCAAGAGGAGGAGGTCGAATGGGCTTTCTTT.

The chain couples TRBV14 to TRBJ1-1; D is unclear. Trimming took off 2 bases at V and 2 bases at J, with 9 bases between the two ends. The CDR3 consists of 14 residues. The germline gives CDR1 SGHDN, CDR2 FVKESK. CDR3 in amino acids: CASSQYNSNTEAFF. CDR3 in DNA: TGTGCCAGCAGCCAATATAATAGCAACACTGAAGCTTTCTTT.

The chain couples TRBV7-9 to TRBJ1-2; D is undetermined. The CDR3 runs to 12 residues. V lost 3 bases, J lost 2 bases, and 4 bases lay in between. Germline CDR1 SEHNR, CDR2 FQNEAQ (reference sequence). The CDR3 sequence: CASSLGNYGYTF. CDR3 nucleotide sequence: TGTGCCAGCAGCTTGGGAAACTATGGCTACACCTTC.

This clone was recorded once. V usage is TRBV6-1 and J usage is TRBJ2-5, with TRBD2 as a possible D gene (6 bases). CDR3 length: 14 amino acids. Germline V gene data show CDR1 as MNHNS and CDR2 as SASEGT. Trimming took 8 bases from V and 0 from J, leaving 13 bases between them. The CDR3 DNA is TGTGCCAGCGCGCAGAGCGGGTACCAAGAGACCCAGTACTTC. It codes for CASAQSGYQETQYF.

The genes are TRBV6-6 and TRBJ1-1; D remains unclear. In germline, CDR1 is MNHNY, CDR2 SVGAGI (reference sequence). The CDR3 extends over 12 amino acids. Trimming stripped 4 bases from V and 7 bases from J, with 10 bases between. The chain's CDR3 is CASSLPTGEAFF. CDR3 nucleotides: TGTGCCAGCAGTTTACCGACGGGTGAAGCTTTCTTT.

The rearrangement links TRBV5-1 to TRBJ2-7; D gene ambiguous. Germline values: CDR1 SGHRS, CDR2 YFSETQ. V was trimmed by 0 bases and J by 4 bases, leaving 5 bases between them. This CDR3 has 12 residues. The CDR3 reads CASSLDQYEQYF. The CDR3 DNA sequence: TGCGCCAGCAGCTTGGATCAATACGAGCAGTACTTC.

This chain connects TRBV6-5 to TRBJ1-2; no reliable D call. The length of the CDR3 is 16 residues. The V and J ends lost 0 bases and 4 bases respectively, with 15 bases between them. Germline V gene sequence: CDR1 MNHEY, CDR2 SVGAGI. The CDR3 region is CASSYSWPPGSYGYTF. The CDR3 coding sequence is TGTGCCAGCAGTTACTCCTGGCCGCCAGGATCCTATGGCTACACCTTC.

This sequence joins TRBV12-5 and TRBJ1-5, with D unclear. This CDR3 spans 12 amino acids. V was cut by 4 bases and J by 4 bases, with 5 bases left in between. Germline loops: CDR1 LGHNT, CDR2 FRNRAP. The CDR3: CASGSLNQPQHF. CDR3 nucleotides: TGTGCTAGTGGTTCTCTTAATCAGCCCCAGCATTTT.

V and J are TRBV7-9 and TRBJ2-7; D is ambiguous. The CDR3 length is 14 residues. CDR1 SEHNR and CDR2 FQNEAQ come from the germline V gene (reference sequence). V was trimmed by 5 bases and J by 2 bases, leaving 13 bases between them. CDR3 loop: CASSPVTRTYEQYF. CDR3 in DNA: TGTGCCAGCAGCCCCGTGACGAGAACCTACGAGCAGTACTTC.

In the case of this clone: Other DNA sequences within the sample encode an identical CDR3. The J gene is TRBJ2-1, the V gene TRBV27; D gene uncertain. Trimming removed 5 bases from V and 4 bases from J, with 3 bases in between. Germline V CDR1 and CDR2: MNHEY, SMNVEV (reference sequence). This CDR3 contains 11 residues. CDR3 sequence reads: CASSLYNEQFF. As DNA, the CDR3 is TGTGCCAGCAGTCTTTACAATGAGCAGTTCTTC.

This rearrangement joins TRBV2 to TRBJ1-2, with a possible D match to TRBD1 (6 bases). Trimming pared 8 bases from V and 3 bases from J, leaving 10 bases between. Germline assignment: CDR1 SNHLY and CDR2 FYNNEI. The length of the CDR3 is 12 residues. CDR3 in amino acids: CASFTGHYGYTF. The CDR3 bases are TGTGCCAGCTTTACAGGGCACTATGGCTACACCTTC.

The chain uses TRBV7-9 and TRBJ2-2; 8 nucleotides line up with TRBD2. The CDR3 consists of 16 residues. The germline CDR1 and CDR2 sequences are SEHNR and FQNEAQ (reference sequence). V dropped 2 bases and J dropped 2; count of bases not matched to a gene: 4. The CDR3 loop is CASSLQLAVNTGELFF. DNA for the CDR3: TGTGCCAGCAGCTTACAACTAGCGGTAAACACCGGGGAGCTGTTTTTT.

The chain links TRBV19 to TRBJ1-3, with a possible D match to TRBD1 (5 bases). CDR3 length equals 14 residues. CDR1 LNHDA and CDR2 SQIVND come from the germline V gene (reference sequence). The ends were cut back, 6 bases at V and 0 bases at J, with 9 bases in the middle. The CDR3 nucleotides read TGTGCCAGTAGGGGACGGTACTCTGGAAACACCATATATTTT. Protein product: CASRGRYSGNTIYF.

This rearrangement joins TRBV5-1 to TRBJ1-1; no firm D call. Germline CDR1 and CDR2: SGHRS and YFSETQ. V was cut by 5 bases and J by 6 bases, with 11 bases left in between. The CDR3 consists of 12 residues. Here the CDR3 reads CASSTWGAEAFF. CDR3 sequence (DNA): TGCGCCAGCAGTACTTGGGGTGCTGAAGCTTTCTTT.

J is TRBJ1-4 and V is TRBV6-6, with D hard to call. CDR1 MNHNY and CDR2 SVGAGI come from the germline V gene (reference sequence). The V gene lost 9 bases and the J gene lost 0 bases, with 11 bases spanning the gap. The length of the CDR3 is 14 residues. CDR3 nucleotides: TGTGCCAGTGGGGAGGGAGCAACTAATGAAAAACTGTTTTTT. It translates to CASGEGATNEKLFF.

This clone was detected once. The chain couples TRBV4-2 to TRBJ1-1; 7 nucleotides agree with TRBD1. Trimming took 4 bases from V and 5 from J; bases not matched to a gene: 7. The germline V gene has CDR1 LGHNA and CDR2 YNFKEQ. The CDR3 has 14 residues. DNA for the CDR3: TGTGCCAGCAGCCCCGGGACAGCATATACTGAAGCTTTCTTT. This codes for CASSPGTAYTEAFF.

The V call is TRBV7-9, the J call TRBJ1-4; TRBD1 is a possible D gene (6 bases). Germline assignment: CDR1 SEHNR and CDR2 FQNEAQ (reference sequence). The CDR3 extends over 17 amino acids. The ends were cut back, 5 bases at V and 7 bases at J, with 23 bases in the middle. The CDR3 spells CASSHPGGNRAGEKLFF. As DNA, the CDR3 is TGTGCCAGCAGCCACCCCGGCGGGAACAGGGCGGGTGAAAAACTGTTTTTT.

The V and J genes are TRBV19 and TRBJ1-5, with D perhaps TRBD1 (5 bases). In germline, CDR1 is LNHDA, CDR2 SQIVND (reference sequence). Trimming cost V 4 bases and J 1 base, with 14 bases left between them. The CDR3 length is 16 residues. For the CDR3, the DNA is TGTGCCAGTAGTACGGGGCCGTACACCAGCAATCAGCCCCAGCATTTT. Its translation: CASSTGPYTSNQPQHF.